The rows below give T cell receptor beta chains drawn from one sample of a study of CD8+ T cells in alopecia areata. The repertoire was sequenced with immunoSEQ multiplex PCR; TCRdb's copy has only in-frame clones and lacks some. The data contain over 110,000 clones, about 51% of them singletons. Sequenced material: CD4+ T cells sorted from blood, taken at week 0. The source of these receptors is a human donor with alopecia areata. The CDR3 runs from the conserved cysteine through the conserved F or W. For some rows the clone size is stated as once, few or many, or as a class when expanded; others skip it.

v_call,j_call,clone_size,cdr3_aa
TRBV25-1,TRBJ1-5,few,CASSDSGNSNQPQHF
TRBV11-2,TRBJ2-6,few,CASTLRVGVGSSGANVLTF
TRBV30,TRBJ2-1,NA,CAWSPRREVGQFF
TRBV2,TRBJ2-3,few,CASSEVGSFPDTQYF
TRBV29-1,TRBJ2-1,few,CSVIPHEGEQFF
TRBV30,TRBJ2-6,NA,CAWTKPGGGLNSGANVLTF
TRBV30,TRBJ1-2,NA,CAWKGREGHYGYTF
TRBV2,TRBJ2-3,NA,CASSERSPREQYF
TRBV30,TRBJ2-2,NA,CAWSGGRPFGELFF
TRBV19,TRBJ2-7,few,CASSIPGTGSHEQYF
TRBV7-3,TRBJ2-1,NA,CASSFTLMENNEQFF
TRBV4-2,TRBJ1-5,NA,CASTPGTASNQPQHF
TRBV7-2,TRBJ2-7,NA,CASSSPPGQRTYEQYF
TRBV27,TRBJ2-7,NA,CASSTMRDLRRYEQYF
TRBV2,TRBJ1-1,few,CASSEELNTEAFF
TRBV27,TRBJ2-3,few,CASSRDRDPSTDTQYF
TRBV20-1,TRBJ1-1,NA,CSAKIYTEAFF
TRBV2,TRBJ2-5,NA,CASILAEKVQETQYF
TRBV21-1,TRBJ1-2,NA,CAIQQRTGGPIRNYGYTF
TRBV30,TRBJ2-2,few,CAWSAGRELFF
TRBV29-1,TRBJ2-7,few,CSVGEGGSYEQYF
TRBV15,TRBJ1-5,NA,CATSRETGINQPQHF
TRBV7-9,TRBJ2-1,few,CASSLTNNEQFF
TRBV6-6,TRBJ2-2,many,CASSRGLSGGTGELFF
TRBV28,TRBJ2-5,NA,CASSLGGVQYF
TRBV2,TRBJ2-5,few,CASSDQAGRQETQYF
TRBV21-1,TRBJ2-1,few,CASSKGSGSYNEQFF
TRBV7-3,TRBJ2-7,few,CASSPRVGHEQYF
TRBV29-1,TRBJ1-5,NA,CSVALGSNQPQHF
TRBV25-1,TRBJ1-1,NA,CASKWENTEAFF
TRBV9,TRBJ2-5,NA,CASSVEWGRQETQYF
TRBV7-9,TRBJ1-1,NA,CASSLDSPPRRAFF
TRBV11-2,TRBJ1-4,NA,CASSQWDTLAAKLFF
TRBV21-1,TRBJ2-7,NA,CASSAKEQYF
TRBV9,TRBJ2-1,NA,CASSNRPEQDNEQFF
TRBV10-3,TRBJ2-1,NA,CAIKELAGIYNEQFF
TRBV30,TRBJ1-2,few,CAWSVGLRSSF
TRBV2,TRBJ2-2,NA,CASRTTGGAGELFF
TRBV20-1,TRBJ2-7,NA,CSARGVGEQYF
TRBV30,TRBJ2-3,NA,CAWSPTGLLTDTQYF
TRBV29-1,TRBJ1-1,NA,CSVGRGNTEAFF
TRBV7-2,TRBJ1-5,NA,CASSVTQVQPQHF
TRBV28,TRBJ1-2,NA,CASSSQGVDYTF
TRBV30,TRBJ1-4,NA,CAWSQGGPLSEKLFF
TRBV5-4,TRBJ2-1,NA,CASSPSISREQFF